This T cell receptor beta chain was documented in a study of blood T cell repertoires in COVID-19. The CDR3 totals 14 residues. CDR1 is SGHRS, CDR2 YFSETQ, per germline. Trimming at V came to 4 bases and at J to 2 bases, leaving 5 bases not matched to a gene. Generated by immunoSEQ multiplex PCR, the TCRdb table keeps only in-frame clones and is missing some. The sample has 150,000 to 200,000 clones; around 86% are singletons. This TCR was recovered from a man between 50 and 59 years old with active or convalescent COVID-19. The sample comprised peripheral blood. V and J are TRBV5-1 and TRBJ1-1; the match to TRBD1 covers 7 bases. CDR3 in DNA: TGCGCCAGCAGCCTAGGGACAGCTAACACTGAAGCTTTCTTT. The encoded protein is CASSLGTANTEAFF.